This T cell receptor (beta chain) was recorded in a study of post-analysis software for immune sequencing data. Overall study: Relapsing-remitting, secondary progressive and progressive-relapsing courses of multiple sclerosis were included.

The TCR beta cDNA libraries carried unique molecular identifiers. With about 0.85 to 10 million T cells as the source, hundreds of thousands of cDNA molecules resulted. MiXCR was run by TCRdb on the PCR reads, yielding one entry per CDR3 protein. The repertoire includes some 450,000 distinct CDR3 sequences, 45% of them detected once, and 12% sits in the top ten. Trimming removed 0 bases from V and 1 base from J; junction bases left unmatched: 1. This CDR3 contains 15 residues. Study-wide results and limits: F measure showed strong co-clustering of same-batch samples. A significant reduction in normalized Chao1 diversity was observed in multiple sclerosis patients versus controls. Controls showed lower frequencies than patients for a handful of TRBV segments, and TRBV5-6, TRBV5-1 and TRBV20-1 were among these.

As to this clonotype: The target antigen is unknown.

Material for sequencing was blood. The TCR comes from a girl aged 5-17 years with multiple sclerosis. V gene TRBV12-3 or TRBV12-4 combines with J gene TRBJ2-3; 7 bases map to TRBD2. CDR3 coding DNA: TGTGCCAGCAGTTTAGCGGGAGGGCGCACAGATACGCAGTATTTT. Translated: CASSLAGGRTDTQYF.